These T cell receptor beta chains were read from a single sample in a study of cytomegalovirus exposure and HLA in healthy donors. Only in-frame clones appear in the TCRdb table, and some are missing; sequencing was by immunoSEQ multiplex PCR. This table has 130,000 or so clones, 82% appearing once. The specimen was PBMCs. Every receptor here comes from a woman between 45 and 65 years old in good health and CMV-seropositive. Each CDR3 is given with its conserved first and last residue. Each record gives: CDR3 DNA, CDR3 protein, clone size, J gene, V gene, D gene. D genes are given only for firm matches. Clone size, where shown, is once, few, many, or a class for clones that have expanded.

TGTGCCAGCAGCTTAGCCAGGGGTGGGTCGGCTTTCTTT	CASSLARGGSAFF	NA	TRBJ1-1	TRBV13	NA
TGTGCCAGCGGGGGACAGTTTATCTCTGGAAACACCATATATTTT	CASGGQFISGNTIYF	NA	TRBJ1-3	TRBV6-1	TRBD1
TGTGCCTGGAGTGGGACATTGAACACTGAAGCTTTCTTT	CAWSGTLNTEAFF	NA	TRBJ1-1	TRBV30	NA
TGTGCCAGCAGCTTTAGGACACGGAACACTGAAGCTTTCTTT	CASSFRTRNTEAFF	NA	TRBJ1-1	TRBV7-2	NA
TGTGCCAGCAGCGTAGGCGGTCTAGCCTTCCTCTACGAGCAGTACTTC	CASSVGGLAFLYEQYF	NA	TRBJ2-7	TRBV9	NA
TGTGCCAGTAACCAGGGTTTTGCTAATGAAAAACTGTTTTTT	CASNQGFANEKLFF	NA	TRBJ1-4	TRBV19	NA
TGCGCCAGCAGACTAAAAGATACAGGGGGTACTGATCAGCCCCAGCATTTT	CASRLKDTGGTDQPQHF	NA	TRBJ1-5	TRBV4-1	TRBD1
TGTGCCAGCAGCTTAGATAATATAGCGGGAGCCTACAATGAGCAGTTCTTC	CASSLDNIAGAYNEQFF	NA	TRBJ2-1	TRBV11-2	TRBD2
TGTGCCAGCAGCTTACAGGGCATTTATAATTCACCCCTCCACTTT	CASSLQGIYNSPLHF	NA	TRBJ1-6	TRBV5-4	NA
TGTGCCAGCAGCACCCTCGATGGAGTTCAGCCCCAGCATTTT	CASSTLDGVQPQHF	NA	TRBJ1-5	TRBV6-5	NA
TGTGCCAGCAGTGAAGTACGCCAGGCGAACACTGAAGCTTTCTTT	CASSEVRQANTEAFF	NA	TRBJ1-1	TRBV6-1	NA
TGTGCCACCAGCAGAGCCCCCCTGGGGGCGTATACTGAAGCTTTCTTT	CATSRAPLGAYTEAFF	NA	TRBJ1-1	TRBV15	NA
TGTGCCAGCAGTGGGCAGGGCAATCAGCCCCAGCATTTT	CASSGQGNQPQHF	few	TRBJ1-5	TRBV25-1	NA
TGCAGCGTATCGGAGTTCTACAATGAGCAGTTCTTC	CSVSEFYNEQFF	NA	TRBJ2-1	TRBV29-1	NA
TGTGCCAGCACCACTATCGGGGGGGCAGACACCGGGGAGCTGTTTTTT	CASTTIGGADTGELFF	NA	TRBJ2-2	TRBV7-3	TRBD2
TGTGCCAGCAGCTTAGGCGGGACTCTTCAAGAGACCCAGTACTTC	CASSLGGTLQETQYF	NA	TRBJ2-5	TRBV13	NA
TGCGCCAGCAGCGCACAGGGGATAGCCGGGGAGCTGTTTTTT	CASSAQGIAGELFF	few	TRBJ2-2	TRBV5-1	TRBD1
TGTGCCAGCAGTGAGGGGCGGGGTACCCCTCAGCAGTTCTTC	CASSEGRGTPQQFF	once	TRBJ2-1	TRBV6-4	NA
TGTGCCAGCAGTTTAAACCGATATCTAAATCAGCCCCAGCATTTT	CASSLNRYLNQPQHF	NA	TRBJ1-5	TRBV27	NA
TGTGCCAGCAGCCAAGGGGCAGGGGGCACCGGGGAGCTGTTTTTT	CASSQGAGGTGELFF	few	TRBJ2-2	TRBV4-2	TRBD1
TGTGCCAGCAGCCAAGGCGGATTAAGGAACACTGAAGCTTTCTTT	CASSQGGLRNTEAFF	NA	TRBJ1-1	TRBV14	NA
TGTGCTAGTGGTTTGGGCACAGGGGGGATGGGTAATGAAAAACTGTTTTTT	CASGLGTGGMGNEKLFF	NA	TRBJ1-4	TRBV12-5	TRBD1
TGTGCCAGCAGCTTGGACAGGGGCCACTTGTCTTTT	CASSLDRGHLSF	NA	TRBJ1-6	TRBV11-2	TRBD1
TGTGCCAGCAGAGCGGGAGGGCAATACGAGCAGTACTTC	CASRAGGQYEQYF	few	TRBJ2-7	TRBV19	TRBD2
TGTGCCAGCAGTTCGAACAGGGCTACGCAGTATTTT	CASSSNRATQYF	NA	TRBJ2-3	TRBV27	NA
TGTGCCAGCAGCCGAGGAGGGGTGGGCTACAATGAGCAGTTCTTC	CASSRGGVGYNEQFF	NA	TRBJ2-1	TRBV25-1	NA
TGCAGCGTTGAAGTTGGGGGCGGCTACACCTTC	CSVEVGGGYTF	NA	TRBJ1-2	TRBV29-1	NA
TGTGCCAGCAGGGGCGAAGCAGCCAGGGGTAATCAGCCCCAGCATTTT	CASRGEAARGNQPQHF	NA	TRBJ1-5	TRBV7-9	NA
TGTGCCAGCAGCTCCCAGGGGGCTGATACGCAGTATTTT	CASSSQGADTQYF	NA	TRBJ2-3	TRBV7-3	TRBD1
TGTGCCAGCAGCCTCCTAGCGGGGGGGTTCACAGATACGCAGTATTTT	CASSLLAGGFTDTQYF	NA	TRBJ2-3	TRBV7-9	TRBD2
TGTGCCAGCAGCGTAGATCGGGGAGAGACCCAGTACTTC	CASSVDRGETQYF	NA	TRBJ2-5	TRBV9	NA
TGTGCCAGCAACCTTAACGGGAACACTGAAGCTTTCTTT	CASNLNGNTEAFF	few	TRBJ1-1	TRBV5-5	NA
TGTGCCAGCAGCGTAGGGGGGCTAGCGGGAGTCCTCGGCGAGCAGTACTTC	CASSVGGLAGVLGEQYF	NA	TRBJ2-7	TRBV9	TRBD2